Below are 20 T cell receptor beta chains sequenced from a single sample in a study of post-analysis software for immune sequencing data. Study-level findings and limits: Patients showed TRBV5-6, TRBV5-1 and TRBV20-1 among several TRBV segments more frequent than in controls.

These receptors have no known antigen. cDNA libraries of TCR beta carried unique molecular identifiers. One entry per CDR3 protein results from TCRdb running MiXCR on the PCR reads. The table has about 800,000 distinct CDR3 sequences, roughly 29% seen once. Sequenced: blood. All receptors derive from a girl aged 10 to 17 with multiple sclerosis.

J is TRBJ1-2 and V is TRBV3-1, with 8 bases that match TRBD1. Trimming cost V 5 bases and J 6 bases; bases outside gene matches: 8. CDR3 size: 14 residues. Germline V gene lookup returns CDR1 LGHDT and CDR2 YNNKEL (reference sequence). Here the CDR3 reads CASSDDRGQDGYTF. CDR3 nucleotides: TGTGCCAGCAGCGACGATCGGGGACAGGATGGCTACACCTTC.

The chain combines TRBV5-1 with TRBJ2-6; 9 bases fit TRBD2. CDR1 and CDR2 from the germline V gene are SGHRS and YFSETQ. The CDR3 runs to 18 residues. With V trimmed by 0 bases and J by 0 bases, 4 bases remained unmatched. CDR3 amino acids: CASSLAAGGSSGANVLTF. CDR3 bases: TGCGCCAGCAGCTTGGCTGCGGGGGGGTCCTCTGGGGCCAACGTCCTGACTTTC. Drawing the rest from reference TRBV5-1 and TRBJ2-6, the complete variable domain is KAGVTQTPRYLIKTRGQQVTLSCSPISGHRSVSWYQQTPGQGLQFLFEYFSETQRNKGNFPGRFSGRQFSNSRSEMNVSTLELGDSALYLCASSLAAGGSSGANVLTFGAGSRLTVL.

The chain recombines TRBV29-1 with TRBJ1-2, with 7 bases matching TRBD1. Losses at the gene ends were 4 bases for V and 7 bases for J; bases not matched to a gene: 12. CDR1 and CDR2 from the germline V gene are SQVTM and ANQGSEA. The CDR3 contains 14 residues. CDR3 bases: TGCAGCGTTGCGGGACAGAGCGGGGCTGCTGGCTACACCTTC. Protein sequence: CSVAGQSGAAGYTF.

There are a few counts of this clonotype. CDR3 coding DNA: TGTGCCAGCAGCTTAGCGCGGACTAGCGACCCCTACTACAATGAGCAGTTCTTC. Amino acid sequence: CASSLARTSDPYYNEQFF. This chain uses TRBV7-2 with TRBJ2-1; 9 bases fit TRBD2. Germline lookup yields CDR1 SGHTA and CDR2 FQGNSA. The CDR3 covers 18 residues. J lost 3 bases, V lost 0 bases, and 9 bases had no gene match.

This clonotype was recorded many times. This sequence joins TRBV7-2 and TRBJ2-7; 7 bases align to TRBD1. CDR1 is SGHTA and CDR2 is FQGNSA in the germline V gene. This CDR3 contains 15 residues. V lost 5 bases to trimming and J lost 6 bases; unmatched junction nucleotides: 13. Here the CDR3 DNA reads TGTGCCAGCAGCAATACAGGTTCCCCAGGGGGCGAGCAGTACTTC. Translation gives CASSNTGSPGGEQYF.

The genes are TRBV29-1 and TRBJ2-5; maybe TRBD2 (7 bases). Germline V gene lookup returns CDR1 SQVTM and CDR2 ANQGSEA. The CDR3 contains 14 residues. Trimming cost V 2 bases and J 5 bases, with 15 bases left between them. DNA of the CDR3: TGCAGCGTTGAAAGGGGGAGGGGGGTCGAGACCCAGTACTTC. Translated, it gives CSVERGRGVETQYF.

V and J are TRBV28 and TRBJ2-3; 9 nucleotides align to TRBD2. CDR3 length: 15 residues. The trim removed 7 bases at V and 3 bases at J, leaving 8 bases unmatched. Germline V gives CDR1 MDHEN, CDR2 SYDVKM. The CDR3 DNA reads as TGTGCCAGCACCCCCTCGGGACTAGCTACAGATACGCAGTATTTT. Translated: CASTPSGLATDTQYF.

The rearrangement uses TRBV6-5 and TRBJ1-2; D is perhaps TRBD1 (5 bases). Germline V gives CDR1 MNHEY, CDR2 SVGAGI. The CDR3 extends over 13 amino acids. Trimming took off 6 bases at V and 13 bases at J, with 21 bases between the two ends. The CDR3, as DNA: TGTGCCAGCAGGACAATCGCTCTGGGGCGGCTCACCTTC. Translation gives CASRTIALGRLTF.

This clonotype was seen only a few times. This sequence joins TRBV7-9 and TRBJ2-6; 8 positions match TRBD1. Losses at the gene ends were 6 bases for V and 7 bases for J; bases not matched to a gene: 14. Germline CDR1 reads SEHNR; CDR2 reads FQNEAQ (reference sequence). The CDR3 sequence is 17 residues long. The chain's CDR3 is CASSSTGGSGPANVLTF. The CDR3 nucleotides read TGTGCCAGCAGTTCAACAGGGGGATCTGGGCCCGCCAACGTCCTGACTTTC. Looking up the rest from reference TRBV7-9 and TRBJ2-6 gives the full variable domain: DTGVSQNPRHKITKRGQNVTFRCDPISEHNRLYWYRQTLGQGPEFLTYFQNEAQLEKSRLLSDRFSAERPKGSFSTLEIQRTEQGDSAMYLCASSSTGGSGPANVLTFGAGSRLTVL.

The CDR3 here is CSVGRVISYNEQYF. The CDR3 DNA reads TGCAGCGTTGGTAGGGTCATATCCTACAATGAGCAGTACTTC. This chain connects TRBV29-1 to TRBJ2-7; D ambiguous. V was trimmed by 4 bases and J by 7 bases, leaving 20 bases between them. Germline CDR1 reads SQVTM; CDR2 reads ANQGSEA. This CDR3 region has 14 residues.

This clonotype has a handful of counts. This sequence joins TRBV20-1 and TRBJ1-1, with D possibly TRBD1 on 6 matching bases. This CDR3 is 14 amino acids long. V lost 1 base and J 2 bases, leaving 11 bases between the germline ends. Germline lookup yields CDR1 DFQATT and CDR2 SNEGSKA (reference sequence). CDR3 in amino acids: CSARVRTVNTEAFF. In DNA, the CDR3 is TGCAGTGCTAGAGTCCGGACAGTAAACACTGAAGCTTTCTTT.

This chain connects TRBV20-1 to TRBJ2-7; TRBD2 agrees at 7 bases. V gave up 0 bases and J gave up 0 bases; unmatched junction bases: 8. The CDR3 contains 16 residues. Germline V lookup: CDR1 DFQATT, CDR2 SNEGSKA (reference sequence). The CDR3 coding sequence is TGCAGTGCTAGAGATATCGGGCGGGGGAGCTCCTACGAGCAGTACTTC. This sequence encodes CSARDIGRGSSYEQYF.

The chain links TRBV7-3 to TRBJ2-3; 7 nucleotides agree with TRBD2. Germline V lookup: CDR1 SGHTA, CDR2 FQGTGA. This CDR3 is built from 11 residues. V lost 4 bases, J lost 11 bases, and 3 bases stayed unmatched. The chain's CDR3 is CASSSGTKQYF. The DNA for the CDR3 is TGTGCCAGCAGCTCGGGGACTAAGCAGTATTTT. Complete variable domain (other parts from reference TRBV7-3 and TRBJ2-3): GAGVSQTPSNKVTEKGKYVELRCDPISGHTALYWYRQSLGQGPEFLIYFQGTGAADDSGLPNDRFFAVRPEGSVSTLKIQRTERGDSAVYLCASSSGTKQYFGPGTRLTVL.

The chain combines TRBV5-1 with TRBJ2-3, with 12 bases that match TRBD2. Trimming took 4 bases from V and 2 from J; bases not matched to a gene: 5. This CDR3 is 16 amino acids long. CDR1 is SGHRS, CDR2 YFSETQ, per germline. CDR3 region: CASSAGLAGYTDTQYF. In DNA form, the CDR3 reads TGCGCCAGCAGCGCTGGACTAGCGGGGTACACAGATACGCAGTATTTT.

The chain employs TRBV6-5 and TRBJ2-1; a possible D gene is TRBD1 (5 bases). Between the trimmed V and J ends, which lost 0 bases and 1 base, there was a span of 13 bases. Germline V lookup: CDR1 MNHEY, CDR2 SVGAGI. The CDR3 runs 17 residues. The CDR3 sequence is CASSYSGQMGSYNEQFF. The CDR3, as DNA: TGTGCCAGCAGTTACTCGGGGCAGATGGGATCCTACAATGAGCAGTTCTTC.

This chain uses TRBV20-1 with TRBJ2-7, with 7 bases identical to TRBD2. After removal of 7 bases from V and 0 bases from J, the junction contained 9 bases not matched to a gene. CDR1 is DFQATT, CDR2 SNEGSKA, per germline (reference sequence). The CDR3 runs to 14 residues. CDR3 residues: CSGEGQGNSYEQYF. The CDR3 DNA follows: TGCAGTGGGGAGGGGCAGGGCAACTCCTACGAGCAGTACTTC.

This clonotype was observed at least ten times. This sequence joins TRBV20-1 and TRBJ2-7, with D possibly being TRBD1 or TRBD2 (5 bases each). The CDR3 loop spans 14 amino acids. Germline lookup yields CDR1 DFQATT and CDR2 SNEGSKA (reference sequence). V was trimmed by 6 bases and J by 6 bases, leaving 21 bases between them. The CDR3 DNA sequence: TGCAGTGCCGAAAAGGGGCTAGCTAAAAGCGAGCAGTACTTC. Protein: CSAEKGLAKSEQYF.

This chain connects TRBV27 to TRBJ2-1; unclear D gene. Trimming took off 7 bases at V and 3 bases at J, with 10 bases between the two ends. CDR1 and CDR2 (germline): MNHEY, SMNVEV (reference sequence). This CDR3 is built from 13 residues. As DNA, the CDR3 is TGTGCCAGCACCCGTGCAGGCTACAATGAGCAGTTCTTC. Amino acids: CASTRAGYNEQFF.

This sequence joins TRBV29-1 and TRBJ2-5; 8 nucleotides line up with TRBD1. V shed 7 bases and J 4 bases; nucleotides not matched to a gene: 5. CDR3 size: 12 residues. CDR1 and CDR2 (germline): SQVTM, ANQGSEA. The DNA for the CDR3 is TGCAGCGAGGGAACAGGGGGAGAGACCCAGTACTTC. It encodes CSEGTGGETQYF.

The table lists this clonotype with a few counts. The chain links TRBV20-1 to TRBJ2-4; possibly TRBD2 for D (6 bases). CDR3 length: 14 residues. The V and J ends lost 6 bases and 7 bases respectively, with 19 bases between them. Germline V gene lookup returns CDR1 DFQATT and CDR2 SNEGSKA (reference sequence). The CDR3 reads CSAPLSDRGNIQYF. CDR3 coding DNA: TGCAGTGCCCCCCTGAGTGATCGGGGGAACATTCAGTACTTC.